The T cell receptor (beta chain) described here comes from a study of multiple sclerosis patients with progressive multifocal leukoencephalopathy. General study results and limits: PML-onset expanded TRB clones were detectable before and during natalizumab therapy.

Time point described: time of PML onset. After 16 to 56 months on natalizumab, the natalizumab-treated patients developed PML. At PML onset, T3 blood samples were taken. Remarks on this clone: Its antigen is as yet unknown.

The CDR3 runs 14 residues. Trimming removed 5 bases at V and 0 bases at J, with 11 bases between. Germline V gene sequence: CDR1 MNHEY, CDR2 SVGAGI. The table came from immunoSEQ multiplex PCR; TCRdb's copy has only in-frame clones and leaves some out. The data contain approximately 28,000 clones, 87% of them singletons. Sample: PBMCs, taken from a patient treated with natalizumab. The receptor comes from a woman aged 35 to 49 with progressive multifocal leukoencephalopathy. The rearrangement links TRBV6-5 to TRBJ2-7, with D tentatively TRBD1 (6 bases). CDR3 coding DNA: TGTGCCAGCAGTACTGACAGGTCCTCCTACGAGCAGTACTTC. Encoded protein: CASSTDRSSYEQYF.